The entry that follows covers one T cell receptor beta chain sequence. As yet, its antigen is unknown. This sample is drawn from a study of T cells expressing NK-cell markers. At the level of the study: Sequencing of TCR beta repertoires drew on sorted CD3+CD56+NKG2C+, CD3+CD56+NKG2C- and CD3+CD56-NKG2C+ T cells. The study sequenced eight donors, seven HCMV-seropositive and one seronegative. Points from the study as a whole: Several donors had dominant NKG2C+ clonotypes that comprised roughly 1.0-7.0% of their CD8+ T cells. Several donors' CD3+CD56-NKG2C+ cells were dominated by the same clonotypes.

This CDR3 is 16 amino acids long. Germline V lookup: CDR1 SGHNT, CDR2 YENEEA. TCRdb re-analyzed the 5' RACE reads; it lists each CDR3 protein once, without DNA. The sample table includes around 550,000 distinct CDR3 sequences. Input material: blood T cells: a sorted CD56 or NKG2C T cell subset, CD4+ or CD8+ T cells, or bulk PBMC T cells (not recorded which). The clonotype was recovered from a man between 18 and 29 years old in good health. The chain recombines TRBV11-3 with TRBJ2-1; TCRdb selects TRBD1, and the lack of DNA leaves this call unchecked. The CDR3 protein is CASSQSGVLLYNEQFF.